Below, 19 T cell receptor beta chains from the same sample are listed, as sequenced in a study of cytomegalovirus exposure and HLA in healthy donors. PCR primers comprised 60 Vbeta and 13 Jbeta primers. Produced via immunoSEQ multiplex PCR; TCRdb's table is partial and in-frame only. The profile shows about 200,000 clones, roughly 80% of them singletons. Sequenced material: PBMCs. The source is a male donor in good health and CMV-seropositive.

The chain employs TRBV7-8 and TRBJ2-5; D is unresolved. The end of the DNA aligns better with TRBJ2-7, so the J call may be wrong. The CDR3 has 12 residues. Germline assignment: CDR1 SGHVS and CDR2 FQNEAQ. CDR3 nucleotide sequence: TGTGCCAGCAGCCCGCCCTCCTACGAGCAGTACTTC. Translation gives CASSPPSYEQYF.

The V call is TRBV30, the J call TRBJ1-3; the match to TRBD1 covers 7 bases. The CDR3 sequence is 16 residues long. With V trimmed by 7 bases and J by 0 bases, 12 bases remained unmatched. Germline values: CDR1 GTSNPN, CDR2 SVGIG (reference sequence). CDR3 nucleotide sequence: TGTGCCTCGGAAGGGGGCGGGCAAACCTCTGGAAACACCATATATTTT. Protein product: CASEGGGQTSGNTIYF. Based on the CDR3 plus reference TRBV30 and TRBJ1-3, the full variable domain is SQTIHQWPATLVQPVGSPLSLECTVEGTSNPNLYWYRQAAGRGLQLLFYSVGIGQISSEVPQNLSASRPQDRQFILSSKKLLLSDSGFYLCASEGGGQTSGNTIYFGEGSWLTVV.

The V gene is TRBV6-5, the J gene TRBJ2-5; D is possibly TRBD1 (5 bases). The better agreement between TRBJ2-7 and the DNA end casts doubt on the J call. CDR3 size: 13 residues. Germline V gene lookup returns CDR1 MNHEY and CDR2 SVGAGI. The CDR3 is CASTRDSTYEQYF. Written as DNA, the CDR3 is TGTGCCAGCACCCGAGACAGCACCTACGAGCAGTACTTC.

The rearrangement joins TRBV2 to TRBJ1-1; D is possibly TRBD1 (6 bases). CDR1 and CDR2 from the germline V gene are SNHLY and FYNNEI. V gave up 9 bases and J gave up 4 bases, with 15 bases separating them. The CDR3 consists of 13 residues. CDR3 nucleotides: TGTGCCAGTGACTTCTCAGGGGTCACTGAAGCTTTCTTT. Its protein product is CASDFSGVTEAFF.

The chain recombines TRBV7-2 with TRBJ1-5; 9 positions match TRBD1. V trimming: 5 bases; J trimming: 9 bases; junction bases outside the gene matches: 20. Germline CDR1 SGHTA, CDR2 FQGNSA. This CDR3 spans 18 amino acids. The DNA of the CDR3 is TGTGCCAGCAGCCAGACAGGGGGGGGCCTTTCCATGGTTCCGCCCCAGCATTTT. Residues: CASSQTGGGLSMVPPQHF.

The rearrangement joins TRBV2 to TRBJ2-3, with TRBD1 identical over 9 bases. The germline V gene encodes CDR1 SNHLY and CDR2 FYNNEI. The CDR3 loop spans 14 amino acids. V trimming: 5 bases; J trimming: 4 bases; junction bases outside the gene matches: 4. CDR3 amino acids: CASSWDREADTQYF. In DNA, the CDR3 is TGTGCCAGCAGTTGGGACAGGGAAGCAGATACGCAGTATTTT.

This clone appeared a few times. The J gene is TRBJ2-7, the V gene TRBV4-3; the match to TRBD2 covers 10 bases. Germline CDR1 reads LGHNA; CDR2 reads YSLEER. J lost 0 bases, V lost 2 bases, and 7 bases had no gene match. The CDR3 runs to 17 residues. DNA for the CDR3: TGCGCCAGCAGCCAAATAGCGGGGGGACTGAGCTCCTACGAGCAGTACTTC. This sequence encodes CASSQIAGGLSSYEQYF.

DNA for the CDR3: TGTGCCAGCAGCCCCAGGGGTCGGGAGACCCAGTACTTC. It codes for CASSPRGRETQYF. The chain links TRBV7-2 to TRBJ2-5, with a weak D call TRBD1 (6 bases). Trimming pared 5 bases from V and 5 bases from J, leaving 12 bases between. The CDR3 is 13 residues long. In germline, CDR1 is SGHTA, CDR2 FQGNSA.

The chain is built from TRBV18 and TRBJ1-1; the D gene is possibly TRBD1 (6 bases). CDR1 is KGHSH, CDR2 LQKENI, per germline. This CDR3 contains 16 residues. V was shortened by 3 bases and J by 0 bases, with 14 bases between the two germline ends. The CDR3 nucleotides are TGTGCCAGCTCACCGAAACGGGGGGCAATGAACACTGAAGCTTTCTTT. This encodes CASSPKRGAMNTEAFF. Supplemented by reference TRBV18 and TRBJ1-1, the full variable domain reads NAGVMQNPRHLVRRRGQEARLRCSPMKGHSHVYWYRQLPEEGLKFMVYLQKENIIDESGMPKERFSAEFPKEGPSILRIQQVVRGDSAAYFCASSPKRGAMNTEAFFGQGTRLTVV.

As to this clone: The sample has other DNA sequences that encode this CDR3 too. The rearrangement links TRBV10-3 to TRBJ1-5; the D gene is possibly TRBD1 (6 bases). Looked up from germline, CDR1 is ENHRY and CDR2 is SYGVKD. The CDR3 contains 17 residues. Trimming pared 0 bases from V and 0 bases from J, leaving 12 bases between. In nucleotides, the CDR3 is TGTGCCATCAGTGAGTCCGTCCGGACAGTTAGCAATCAGCCCCAGCATTTT. It is translated as CAISESVRTVSNQPQHF.

This clone has a single count. This chain links TRBV4-3 with TRBJ2-7; D perhaps matches TRBD1 (6 bases). There are 14 residues in the CDR3. V shed 4 bases and J shed 5 bases, with 15 bases lying between them. Germline assignment: CDR1 LGHNA and CDR2 YSLEER. Here the CDR3 reads CASSPQGAANEQYF. The CDR3 DNA follows: TGCGCCAGCAGCCCACAGGGAGCGGCAAACGAGCAGTACTTC.

The chain carries TRBV2 and TRBJ1-5, with D unclear. Trimming left V 9 bases short and J 1 base short, with 13 bases between. The CDR3 contains 14 residues. CDR1 is SNHLY and CDR2 is FYNNEI in the germline V gene. CDR3 coding DNA: TGTGCCAGTAGCGACGAAGTAAGCAATCAGCCCCAGCATTTT. Translated: CASSDEVSNQPQHF.

This chain connects TRBV28 to TRBJ2-3; D is unresolved. V lost 1 base to trimming and J lost 5 bases, with 13 bases between them. Germline CDR1 is MDHEN and CDR2 is SYDVKM. This CDR3 is built from 15 residues. CDR3 DNA sequence: TGTGCCAGCAGTTTATCCCCACCCAACGGAGATACGCAGTATTTT. This translates into CASSLSPPNGDTQYF. Full variable domain (rest looked up from reference TRBV28 and TRBJ2-3): DVKVTQSSRYLVKRTGEKVFLECVQDMDHENMFWYRQDPGLGLRLIYFSYDVKMKEKGDIPEGYSVSREKKERFSLILESASTNQTSMYLCASSLSPPNGDTQYFGPGTRLTVL.

V usage is TRBV29-1 and J usage is TRBJ1-5; D remains unclear. Trimming took 7 bases from V and 4 from J, leaving 11 bases between them. This CDR3 is 12 amino acids long. The germline CDR1 and CDR2 sequences are SQVTM and ANQGSEA. DNA of the CDR3: TGCAGCGCCTCGGCGGGGAATCAGCCCCAGCATTTT. Amino acid sequence: CSASAGNQPQHF.

This chain links TRBV28 with TRBJ2-7, with 13 bases fitting TRBD2. In germline, CDR1 is MDHEN, CDR2 SYDVKM. CDR3 length: 13 residues. The ends lost 4 bases at V and 11 bases at J; junction bases unmatched: 5. CDR3 coding DNA: TGTGCCAGCAGTTCGGGACTAGCGGGGACGGAGTACTTC. It translates to CASSSGLAGTEYF.

The chain links TRBV7-2 to TRBJ2-5; TRBD1 is a possible D gene (6 bases). Between the trimmed V and J ends, which lost 2 bases and 4 bases, there was a span of 14 bases. Germline V gene lookup returns CDR1 SGHTA and CDR2 FQGNSA. The CDR3 length is 15 residues. CDR3 sequence: CASSLTRGLLETQYF. The CDR3 bases are TGTGCCAGCAGCTTAACCAGGGGTCTTTTAGAGACCCAGTACTTC.

This clone occurred once. Other nucleotide sequences from this sample produce the same CDR3. The J gene is TRBJ1-4, the V gene TRBV5-1, with 7 bases aligning to TRBD1. V was clipped by 4 bases and J by 0 bases; unmatched bases: 0. CDR1 SGHRS and CDR2 YFSETQ come from the germline V gene. This CDR3 region has 14 residues. For the CDR3, the DNA is TGCGCCAGCAGCGGACAGGCAACTAATGAAAAACTGTTTTTT. This translates into CASSGQATNEKLFF.

This clone was seen only a few times. V usage is TRBV27 and J usage is TRBJ2-3; 14 bases align to TRBD2. The V gene end was trimmed by 5 bases and the J gene end by 6 bases; junction bases not matched to a gene: 7. Germline CDR1 reads MNHEY; CDR2 reads SMNVEV (reference sequence). The CDR3 is made up of 16 amino acids. The CDR3 DNA sequence: TGTGCCAGCAGTCCCCGACTAGCGGGAGGGTTCGATACGCAGTATTTT. Translated, it gives CASSPRLAGGFDTQYF.

The chain employs TRBV6-6 and TRBJ1-1; TRBD1 is a possible D gene (5 bases). Germline-derived CDR1 and CDR2 are MNHNY and SVGAGI (reference sequence). The CDR3 loop spans 14 amino acids. Trimming took off 5 bases at V and 3 bases at J, with 13 bases between the two ends. CDR3: CASSRQGGDTEAFF. CDR3 sequence (DNA): TGTGCCAGCAGTCGCCAGGGTGGTGACACTGAAGCTTTCTTT.